A single sample is the source of the 32 T cell receptor beta chains below, sequenced in a study of radiotherapy plus CTLA-4 blockade in lung cancer. Sequencing used immunoSEQ multiplex PCR; TCRdb keeps in-frame clones, though not all of them. Of about 66,000 clones in the sample, around 83% were seen once. The specimen comprised peripheral blood, sampled from a patient treated with radiotherapy plus ipilimumab. Source of these receptors: a human donor with non-small cell lung cancer who had a partial response to radiotherapy plus ipilimumab.

This sequence joins TRBV18 and TRBJ1-5; D ambiguous. The length of the CDR3 is 15 residues. V was pared by 2 bases and J by 0 bases, with 8 bases between. Germline V gene lookup returns CDR1 KGHSH and CDR2 LQKENI. Here the CDR3 DNA reads TGTGCCAGCTCACCAGGGCGCACTAGCAATCAGCCCCAGCATTTT. It is translated as CASSPGRTSNQPQHF.

This sequence joins TRBV2 and TRBJ2-7; 8 positions match TRBD1. Germline-derived CDR1 and CDR2 are SNHLY and FYNNEI. Trimming at V came to 4 bases and at J to 2 bases, leaving 13 bases not matched to a gene. This CDR3 comprises 17 residues. The CDR3 nucleotides are TGTGCCAGCAGTGGTTTTGGGTCCGGGACAGGTACCTACGAGCAGTACTTC. Amino acids: CASSGFGSGTGTYEQYF.

J is TRBJ1-1 and V is TRBV18; D perhaps matches TRBD1 (6 bases). The V end lost 4 bases, the J end lost 9 bases, and 15 bases lay between the germline ends. CDR3 size: 13 residues. Germline V gene lookup returns CDR1 KGHSH and CDR2 LQKENI. CDR3 nucleotide sequence: TGTGCCAGCTCACACAGACAGGACCCCAAAGCTTTCTTT. Translation gives CASSHRQDPKAFF.

V gene TRBV5-1 combines with J gene TRBJ2-7, with 8 positions matching TRBD2. The CDR3 consists of 20 residues. V shed 0 bases and J 2 bases; nucleotides not matched to a gene: 19. The V gene's germline CDR1 is SGHRS and CDR2 YFSETQ. The CDR3 loop reads CASSLEEVGSGELSPYEQYF. CDR3 in DNA: TGCGCCAGCAGCTTGGAAGAGGTGGGTAGCGGGGAACTTAGCCCCTACGAGCAGTACTTC.

This sequence joins TRBV6-4 and TRBJ2-3; 7 bases map to TRBD1. This CDR3 is 13 amino acids long. V trimming: 3 bases; J trimming: 4 bases; junction bases outside the gene matches: 1. Germline loops: CDR1 MRHNA, CDR2 SNTAGT. The CDR3 DNA reads as TGTGCCAGCAGTGAGACAGGGCCAGATACGCAGTATTTT. Its translation is CASSETGPDTQYF.

The rearrangement joins TRBV10-3 to TRBJ1-1; 7 bases fit TRBD1. The CDR3 is 14 amino acids. Trimming took 6 bases from V and 0 from J; bases not matched to a gene: 4. Germline V gene sequence: CDR1 ENHRY, CDR2 SYGVKD. The CDR3 coding sequence is TGTGCCATCAGAGACAGGGTGGTGAACACTGAAGCTTTCTTT. Protein product: CAIRDRVVNTEAFF.

The gene calls are TRBV16 and TRBJ2-1, with 13 bases identical to TRBD2. V was clipped by 0 bases and J by 15 bases; unmatched bases: 11. This CDR3 contains 16 residues. Germline V CDR1 and CDR2: KGHSY, FQNENV. The CDR3 protein is CASSQSATSGRPIGFF. DNA of the CDR3: TGTGCCAGCAGCCAATCTGCGACTAGCGGGAGGCCCATCGGGTTCTTC.

This chain uses TRBV5-4 with TRBJ2-1; weak D call: TRBD2 (5 bases). Per germline, CDR1 SGHNT and CDR2 YYREEE (reference sequence). Trimming removed 0 bases at V and 7 bases at J, with 17 bases between. The CDR3 consists of 16 residues. The CDR3 DNA reads TGTGCCAGCAGCTTGGAAATGGCTAGCCTGGGGAATGAGCAGTTCTTC. The encoded protein is CASSLEMASLGNEQFF.

V usage is TRBV5-1 and J usage is TRBJ1-2; maybe TRBD1 (5 bases). This CDR3 comprises 15 residues. V lost 0 bases to trimming and J lost 4 bases, with 13 bases between them. The germline CDR1 and CDR2 sequences are SGHRS and YFSETQ. The CDR3 is CASSLGGGDGYGYTF. CDR3 sequence (DNA): TGCGCCAGCAGCTTGGGGGGCGGTGACGGCTATGGCTACACCTTC.

The rearrangement joins TRBV21-1 to TRBJ1-1; the table calls TRBD1, which could not be checked here. TRBV21-1 is given as a pseudogene. The CDR3 is 17 amino acids. CDR3 in amino acids: CASSKAGQGGMNTEAFF. The CDR3 coding sequence is TGTGCCAGCAGCAAAGCAGGACAGGGTGGAATGAACACTGAAGCTTTCTTT.

This chain uses TRBV19 with TRBJ1-1; D gene uncertain. Trimming removed 1 base at V and 10 bases at J, with 19 bases between. The germline gives CDR1 LNHDA, CDR2 SQIVND (reference sequence). This CDR3 spans 15 amino acids. CDR3 nucleotide sequence: TGTGCCAGTAGTATAGGAGTTCGGGAACCCCGGGGAGCTTTCTTT. Translating it yields CASSIGVREPRGAFF.

The chain recombines TRBV30 with TRBJ2-3, with 10 bases lining up with TRBD1. The length of the CDR3 is 16 residues. J gave up 5 bases and V 1 base, and 9 bases lay outside the gene matches. Germline CDR1 is GTSNPN and CDR2 is SVGIG (reference sequence). CDR3 protein: CAWSGQTGGQKDTQYF. The CDR3 nucleotides are TGTGCCTGGAGTGGACAGACAGGGGGCCAGAAAGATACGCAGTATTTT.

The chain uses TRBV7-9 and TRBJ2-1; 10 bases fit TRBD2. After removal of 8 bases from V and 14 bases from J, the junction contained 9 bases not matched to a gene. The CDR3 consists of 12 residues. Looked up from germline, CDR1 is SEHNR and CDR2 is FQNEAQ (reference sequence). CDR3 region: CASEPGLARKFF. Written as DNA, the CDR3 is TGTGCCAGCGAACCGGGACTAGCGCGGAAGTTCTTC.

This sequence joins TRBV19 and TRBJ2-7; TRBD2 matches 11 bases. CDR1 and CDR2 from the germline V gene are LNHDA and SQIVND (reference sequence). The length of the CDR3 is 16 residues. Losses at the gene ends were 6 bases for V and 0 bases for J; bases not matched to a gene: 7. The CDR3 is CASSVTSGVSSYEQYF. As DNA, the CDR3 is TGTGCCAGTAGCGTGACTAGCGGGGTAAGCTCCTACGAGCAGTACTTC.

The chain carries TRBV4-1 and TRBJ2-5; 8 bases fit TRBD2. Germline CDR1 is MGHRA and CDR2 is YSYEKL. CDR3 length equals 16 residues. V lost 1 base, J lost 5 bases, and 9 bases stayed unmatched. CDR3 residues: CASSQGGRGGWETQYF. The CDR3 region has the DNA TGCGCCAGCAGCCAAGGGGGACGGGGGGGGTGGGAGACCCAGTACTTC.

The chain links TRBV7-9 to TRBJ2-1; TRBD2 might be the D (7 bases). This CDR3 has 16 amino acids. Germline values: CDR1 SEHNR, CDR2 FQNEAQ (reference sequence). Trimming pared 5 bases from V and 7 bases from J, leaving 21 bases between. Here the CDR3 DNA reads TGTGCCAGCAGCCCCCGAGGGGGGGGCGCTGAGAATGAGCAGTTCTTC. Translating it yields CASSPRGGGAENEQFF.

CDR3 sequence: CASSLKPDRGSETQYF. Written as DNA, the CDR3 is TGCGCCAGCAGCTTGAAACCGGACAGGGGCTCGGAGACCCAGTACTTC. This rearrangement joins TRBV5-1 to TRBJ2-5; the match to TRBD1 covers 9 bases. The CDR3 sequence is 16 residues long. The J segment lost 5 bases and the V segment lost 1 base, leaving 9 bases of the junction unmatched. Germline-derived CDR1 and CDR2 are SGHRS and YFSETQ.

V and J are TRBV28 and TRBJ1-2; a weak D match, TRBD1 (5 bases). The CDR3 has 13 amino acids. V shed 8 bases and J shed 7 bases, with 17 bases lying between them. Germline lookup yields CDR1 MDHEN and CDR2 SYDVKM. The CDR3 nucleotides read TGTGCCAGCGACAACGGGGGAGCAGCTGGCTACACCTTC. Protein: CASDNGGAAGYTF.

The DNA for the CDR3 is TGTGCCAGCAGTGAATCCGGACAGGGTGAAGCTTTCTTT. Translated, it gives CASSESGQGEAFF. The chain combines TRBV2 with TRBJ1-1, with 8 bases matching TRBD1. CDR1 and CDR2 (germline): SNHLY, FYNNEI. This CDR3 comprises 13 residues. The ends lost 2 bases at V and 7 bases at J; junction bases unmatched: 3.

V and J are TRBV5-1 and TRBJ2-2; 7 bases fit TRBD2. Germline V lookup: CDR1 SGHRS, CDR2 YFSETQ. The junction had 3 bases not matched to a gene; V was cut back by 0 bases and J by 4 bases. This CDR3 region has 15 residues. The CDR3 DNA sequence: TGCGCCAGCAGCTTGGCCGGCGGGGGCACCGGGGAGCTGTTTTTT. Residues: CASSLAGGGTGELFF.

The V call is TRBV19, the J call TRBJ2-1; 13 nucleotides match TRBD2. CDR3 length equals 16 residues. J gave up 10 bases and V 5 bases, and 11 bases lay outside the gene matches. Germline CDR1 reads LNHDA; CDR2 reads SQIVND (reference sequence). The CDR3 DNA is TGTGCCAGTAGTCCATATCCCGGGACTAGCGGGATCGAGCAGTTCTTC. Amino acids: CASSPYPGTSGIEQFF.

V usage is TRBV11-2 and J usage is TRBJ1-5; D uncertain. This CDR3 has 13 amino acids. CDR1 SGHAT and CDR2 FQNNGV come from the germline V gene. Trimming removed 1 base at V and 6 bases at J, with 7 bases between. The CDR3 protein is CASSLGGGQPQHF. The CDR3 DNA reads as TGTGCCAGCAGCTTAGGCGGAGGTCAGCCCCAGCATTTT. Based on the CDR3 plus reference TRBV11-2 and TRBJ1-5, the full variable domain is EAGVAQSPRYKIIEKRQSVAFWCNPISGHATLYWYQQILGQGPKLLIQFQNNGVVDDSQLPKDRFSAERLKGVDSTLKIQPAKLEDSAVYLCASSLGGGQPQHFGDGTRLSIL.

Details on this clone: Other DNA sequences in this sample translate to the same CDR3. V is TRBV7-9 and J is TRBJ1-1; D is unresolved. Germline V lookup: CDR1 SEHNR, CDR2 FQNEAQ (reference sequence). CDR3 length: 12 amino acids. V lost 6 bases and J 4 bases, leaving 9 bases between the germline ends. In DNA, the CDR3 is TGTGCCAGCAGTTTCTCGGGCACTGAAGCTTTCTTT. Amino acid sequence: CASSFSGTEAFF.

The rearrangement uses TRBV10-2 and TRBJ1-2; TRBD1 matches 7 bases. This CDR3 comprises 13 residues. V lost 6 bases and J lost 6; bases outside the gene matches: 7. Per germline, CDR1 WSHSY and CDR2 SAAADI. CDR3 residues: CASRPGQVDGYTF. CDR3 coding DNA: TGCGCCAGCAGGCCCGGACAGGTGGATGGCTACACCTTC.

This chain uses TRBV6-1 with TRBJ2-5; weak D call: TRBD2 (6 bases). The J call may not be correct, given that the DNA end is closer to TRBJ2-7. CDR1 and CDR2 from the germline V gene are MNHNS and SASEGT. There are 17 residues in the CDR3. CDR3 in DNA: TGTGCCAGCAGTGAAGGGTGGGGATCGCGGGGTTCCTACGAGCAGTACTTC. This sequence encodes CASSEGWGSRGSYEQYF.

J is TRBJ2-4 and V is TRBV18; unclear D gene. CDR1 and CDR2 from the germline V gene are KGHSH and LQKENI. The V end was cut by 6 bases, the J end by 0 bases, with 12 bases between. The CDR3 is 15 residues long. This CDR3 reads CASSGGALAKNIQYF. Written as DNA, the CDR3 is TGTGCCAGCTCCGGCGGAGCCCTAGCCAAAAACATTCAGTACTTC.

The chain joins TRBV9 to TRBJ1-2; 10 nucleotides match TRBD1. The CDR3 spans 13 residues. V was pared by 4 bases and J by 6 bases, with 3 bases of the junction left unmatched. The germline gives CDR1 SGDLS, CDR2 YYNGEE. The CDR3 reads CASSSGTGDGYTF. In DNA, the CDR3 is TGTGCCAGCAGCTCCGGGACAGGGGATGGCTACACCTTC.

This sequence joins TRBV19 and TRBJ2-2; D possibly corresponds to TRBD2 (6 bases). Germline values: CDR1 LNHDA, CDR2 SQIVND (reference sequence). V gave up 7 bases and J gave up 1 base, with 10 bases separating them. The CDR3 has 14 residues. CDR3 DNA sequence: TGTGCCAGTATGGGGGGAGGGAACACCGGGGAGCTGTTTTTT. Its translation: CASMGGGNTGELFF.

The table lists this clone with a few counts. The J gene is TRBJ2-1, the V gene TRBV19; 8 bases fit TRBD2. V lost 3 bases and J lost 10; bases outside the gene matches: 8. Looked up from germline, CDR1 is LNHDA and CDR2 is SQIVND (reference sequence). CDR3 size: 14 residues. CDR3 DNA: TGTGCCAGTAGTATTCGACTAGCGAGAGGCGAGCAGTTCTTC. This sequence encodes CASSIRLARGEQFF.

This chain uses TRBV30 with TRBJ1-1; tentative D call: TRBD1 (5 bases). The CDR3 loop spans 14 amino acids. The V and J ends lost 4 bases and 0 bases respectively, with 12 bases between them. Germline loops: CDR1 GTSNPN, CDR2 SVGIG (reference sequence). As DNA, the CDR3 is TGTGCCTGGAATTTAGGGGAAGTGAACACTGAAGCTTTCTTT. Its translation is CAWNLGEVNTEAFF.

The CDR3 is CASSLAGLSGELFF. CDR3 bases: TGCGCCAGCAGCTTGGCAGGTCTTTCTGGGGAGCTGTTTTTT. The chain is built from TRBV5-1 and TRBJ2-2; no clear D. CDR3 size: 14 residues. Looked up from germline, CDR1 is SGHRS and CDR2 is YFSETQ. V was trimmed by 0 bases and J by 8 bases, leaving 11 bases between them.

The V and J genes are TRBV9 and TRBJ2-2; 10 nucleotides align to TRBD2. Trimming at V came to 0 bases and at J to 7 bases, leaving 9 bases not matched to a gene. The CDR3 contains 17 residues. The germline CDR1 and CDR2 sequences are SGDLS and YYNGEE. The CDR3 loop reads CASSVAPQREGGGELFF. CDR3 coding DNA: TGTGCCAGCAGCGTAGCTCCCCAGCGGGAGGGGGGCGGGGAGCTGTTTTTT.